A selection of T cell receptor beta chains follows, all from one sample in a study of T cell responses to AZD1222 COVID-19 vaccine. This table comes from immunoSEQ multiplex PCR, and its TCRdb copy is limited to in-frame clones, with some not included. This table holds 150,000 or so clones, about nine tenths found once. The input for sequencing was peripheral blood, taken on day 0 of AZD1222 vaccination. Source of these receptors: an adult in good health. CDR3s include the opening cysteine and the closing phenylalanine or tryptophan. A D gene is named only where the DNA matches it firmly. The size field is filled for only some rows; it gives once, few, many or a size class.

d_gene,v_gene,abundance,j_gene,CDR3aa,CDR3nt
.,TRBV18,.,TRBJ1-2,CASSPGENYGYTF,TGTGCCAGCTCACCGGGAGAAAACTATGGCTACACCTTC
.,TRBV28,.,TRBJ1-2,CASSLLKTQANYGYTF,TGTGCCAGCAGTCTCCTCAAGACTCAAGCTAACTATGGCTACACCTTC
.,TRBV6-5,.,TRBJ2-7,CASSLQGKQYF,TGTGCCAGCAGTCTACAGGGAAAGCAGTACTTC
TRBD1,TRBV29-1,.,TRBJ2-5,CSVKGTGVSETQYF,TGCAGCGTTAAAGGGACAGGGGTTTCGGAGACCCAGTACTTC
.,TRBV6-6,once,TRBJ2-3,CASSPNSQRVVVTDTQYF,TGTGCCAGCAGTCCTAACAGCCAGCGGGTTGTAGTTACAGATACGCAGTATTTT
.,TRBV5-5,.,TRBJ1-5,CASSHSDSSNQPQHF,TGTGCCAGCAGCCATTCCGACAGTAGCAATCAGCCCCAGCATTTT
TRBD1,TRBV10-3,.,TRBJ1-1,CATEGGQGDTEAFF,TGTGCCACCGAGGGGGGACAGGGGGACACTGAAGCTTTCTTT
.,TRBV6-1,.,TRBJ1-4,CASSEGGLGEKLFF,TGTGCCAGCAGTGAAGGGGGGCTCGGTGAAAAACTGTTTTTT
TRBD2,TRBV7-2,.,TRBJ2-1,CASSPLPGGGYNEQFF,TGTGCCAGCAGCCCCCTCCCGGGCGGGGGGTACAATGAGCAGTTCTTC
.,TRBV12-3/TRBV12-4,.,TRBJ2-7,CASSWSGPGEQYF,TGTGCCAGCAGTTGGTCGGGCCCAGGCGAGCAGTACTTC
.,TRBV3-1/TRBV3-2,.,TRBJ1-1,CASSSEGGTFF,TGTGCCAGCAGCTCAGAGGGGGGGACTTTCTTT
TRBD2,TRBV2,once,TRBJ2-1,CASRSGGSSYNEQFF,TGTGCCAGTAGATCGGGGGGGAGCTCCTACAATGAGCAGTTCTTC
.,TRBV27,.,TRBJ2-7,CASSDRDGGDYEQYF,TGTGCCAGCAGTGATCGGGACGGAGGGGACTACGAGCAGTACTTC
.,TRBV9,.,TRBJ2-5,CASSGDGATQYF,TGTGCCAGCAGCGGGGACGGGGCGACCCAGTACTTC
.,TRBV24-1,.,TRBJ2-2,CATSDPGTLGTGELFF,TGTGCCACCAGTGACCCCGGTACGTTGGGTACCGGGGAGCTGTTTTTT
.,TRBV7-9,.,TRBJ1-6,CASSLVYGTANSPLHF,TGTGCCAGCAGCTTAGTGTACGGGACGGCCAATTCACCCCTCCACTTT
.,TRBV6-4,.,TRBJ1-2,CASSDSGRANVYGYTF,TGTGCCAGCAGTGACTCGGGCAGGGCTAACGTCTATGGCTACACCTTC
.,TRBV28,once,TRBJ1-1,CASSLVQNTEAFF,TGTGCCAGCAGTTTAGTCCAGAACACTGAAGCTTTCTTT
TRBD1,TRBV7-9,.,TRBJ1-1,CASSLKGAVGTEAFF,TGTGCCAGCAGCTTAAAGGGGGCGGTGGGCACTGAAGCTTTCTTT
.,TRBV7-6,.,TRBJ1-4,CASSPRVGGLEKLFF,TGTGCCAGCAGCCCCCGCGTGGGGGGGTTGGAAAAACTGTTTTTT
.,TRBV4-1,.,TRBJ1-4,CASSQDRAGKGEKLFF,TGCGCCAGCAGCCAAGATCGGGCAGGGAAGGGTGAAAAACTGTTTTTT
TRBD1,TRBV18,.,TRBJ2-7,CASSPQLTGAAREQYF,TGTGCCAGCTCACCACAGCTGACAGGGGCGGCCAGAGAGCAGTACTTC
TRBD1,TRBV24-1,.,TRBJ2-7,CATSDSTGGAYEQYF,TGTGCCACCAGTGATTCGACAGGGGGTGCCTACGAGCAGTACTTC
.,TRBV6-4,.,TRBJ1-1,CASSETRNTEAFF,TGTGCCAGCAGTGAAACACGAAACACTGAAGCTTTCTTT
.,TRBV28,.,TRBJ2-7,CASSLPRGPPYEQYF,TGTGCCAGCAGTTTACCCAGGGGTCCCCCCTACGAGCAGTACTTC
.,TRBV5-8,few,TRBJ1-4,CASSPRTEATNEKLFF,TGTGCCAGCAGCCCCCGGACCGAAGCAACTAATGAAAAACTGTTTTTT
TRBD2,TRBV5-1,.,TRBJ2-5,CASSSGTSVVHFSETQYF,TGCGCCAGCAGCTCCGGGACTAGCGTTGTTCATTTTAGTGAGACCCAGTACTTC
.,TRBV2,.,TRBJ1-5,CASSREQDQPQHF,TGTGCCAGCAGCCGGGAGCAAGATCAGCCCCAGCATTTT
.,TRBV28,.,TRBJ2-1,CASSKNNEQFF,TGTGCCAGCAGTAAGAACAATGAGCAGTTCTTC
.,TRBV18,.,TRBJ1-5,CASSPPGPNQPQHF,TGTGCCAGCTCACCACCGGGCCCCAATCAGCCCCAGCATTTT
TRBD2,TRBV27,.,TRBJ2-1,CASSTRTSGRGNEQFF,TGTGCCAGCAGTACCCGGACTAGCGGGAGGGGCAATGAGCAGTTCTTC
.,TRBV2,.,TRBJ1-6,CASSSGNTYNSPLHF,TGTGCCAGCAGTTCCGGGAACACCTATAATTCACCCCTCCACTTT
.,TRBV6-1,.,TRBJ2-3,CASREDRRTDTQYF,TGTGCCAGCAGAGAAGACAGACGCACAGATACGCAGTATTTT
.,TRBV9,.,TRBJ2-5,CARLFRASGQETQYF,TGTGCCAGACTCTTCCGGGCCAGCGGACAAGAGACCCAGTACTTC
.,TRBV29-1,.,TRBJ1-1,CSVVSGRGGLNTEAFF,TGCAGCGTTGTATCCGGGCGGGGCGGTTTGAACACTGAAGCTTTCTTT
.,TRBV27,.,TRBJ2-2,CASSSGGSNTGELFF,TGTGCCAGCAGCTCGGGGGGCTCGAACACCGGGGAGCTGTTTTTT
TRBD1,TRBV19,.,TRBJ1-5,CASSSTGTGNQPQHF,TGTGCCAGTAGTTCTACCGGGACAGGGAATCAGCCCCAGCATTTT
.,TRBV5-6,.,TRBJ2-1,CASSLNSGSSYNEQFF,TGTGCCAGCAGCTTGAATTCGGGGAGCTCCTACAATGAGCAGTTCTTC
.,TRBV2,.,TRBJ1-5,CASSEGRTDNQPQHF,TGTGCCAGCAGTGAAGGGAGGACAGACAATCAGCCCCAGCATTTT
.,TRBV2,.,TRBJ1-4,CASSRDTATNEKLFF,TGTGCCAGCAGTCGGGACACCGCAACTAATGAAAAACTGTTTTTT
.,TRBV27,.,TRBJ2-7,CASSFRDGYYEQYF,TGTGCCAGCAGTTTCAGGGACGGATACTACGAGCAGTACTTC
.,TRBV11-3,.,TRBJ1-1,CASSHRGTEAFF,TGTGCCAGCAGCCACCGAGGAACTGAAGCTTTCTTT
TRBD1,TRBV7-2,.,TRBJ1-5,CASSLAWTGDNQPQHF,TGTGCCAGCAGCTTAGCTTGGACAGGGGACAATCAGCCCCAGCATTTT
TRBD1,TRBV28,.,TRBJ1-6,CASSLPRTGGSYNSPLHF,TGTGCCAGCAGTTTACCCCGGACAGGGGGCTCCTATAATTCACCCCTCCACTTT
.,TRBV6-1,once,TRBJ1-2,CASSEAGSDYGYTF,TGTGCCAGCAGTGAAGCAGGCTCAGATTATGGCTACACCTTC
TRBD1,TRBV5-1,.,TRBJ2-6,CASSFLPGQGPNGANVLTF,TGCGCCAGCAGCTTCCTCCCGGGACAGGGCCCCAATGGGGCCAACGTCCTGACTTTC
TRBD1,TRBV5-4,.,TRBJ2-7,CASSLQGAGGQYF,TGTGCCAGCAGCCTTCAGGGGGCTGGCGGGCAGTACTTC
.,TRBV28,.,TRBJ1-5,CASSALGGGSGVSGNQPQHF,TGTGCCAGCAGCGCCCTTGGCGGGGGGTCCGGGGTTAGTGGCAATCAGCCCCAGCATTTT
.,TRBV5-1,.,TRBJ2-5,CASSAYQETQYF,TGCGCCAGCAGCGCCTACCAAGAGACCCAGTACTTC
.,TRBV19,.,TRBJ1-1,CASSIGIMNTEAFF,TGTGCCAGTAGTATAGGGATTATGAACACTGAAGCTTTCTTT
.,TRBV10-1,.,TRBJ2-3,CASSESLRGTDTQYF,TGCGCCAGCAGTGAGTCCCTGCGGGGCACAGATACGCAGTATTTT
TRBD2,TRBV19,.,TRBJ2-1,CASSSSGSFYNEQFF,TGTGCCAGTAGTTCTAGCGGGAGTTTCTACAATGAGCAGTTCTTC
.,TRBV14,.,TRBJ1-1,CASSQGPFASMNTEAFF,TGTGCCAGCAGCCAAGGGCCGTTTGCAAGCATGAACACTGAAGCTTTCTTT
TRBD1,TRBV11-2,.,TRBJ2-1,CASSFPGQGLYEQFF,TGTGCCAGCAGCTTCCCGGGACAGGGTCTATATGAGCAGTTCTTC
TRBD1,TRBV27,.,TRBJ1-2,CASSFQGAEGYGYTF,TGTGCCAGCAGTTTCCAGGGGGCGGAGGGCTATGGCTACACCTTC
.,TRBV19,.,TRBJ2-7,CASSMTGGLYEQYF,TGTGCCAGTAGTATGACCGGGGGCCTATACGAGCAGTACTTC
TRBD1,TRBV7-6,.,TRBJ2-1,CASSLQSWDRGDNEQFF,TGTGCCAGCAGCTTACAGTCGTGGGACAGGGGAGACAATGAGCAGTTCTTC
.,TRBV24-1,.,TRBJ1-2,CATSDPRKGKGYGYTF,TGTGCCACCAGTGATCCCCGGAAGGGGAAAGGCTATGGCTACACCTTC